This TCR beta chain emerged from a study of OX40 agonist ivuxolimab in advanced cancers. Study-level points and caveats: More expanded clones were seen, on average, in CD8+ T cells than in CD4+.

Germline V gene sequence: CDR1 SGDLS, CDR2 YYNGEE. Deletions cut 0 bases from V and 5 bases from J, with 4 bases between. CDR3 length equals 12 residues. Method: immunoSEQ multiplex PCR; TCRdb's copy keeps in-frame clones and lacks some. The data contain around 95,000 clones, around 93% of them seen just once; the ten biggest clones take up 0.54%. On this clone: Its antigen is as yet unknown.

Sequencing was performed on CD4+ or CD8+ T cells sorted from blood, taken in a trial of the OX40 agonist ivuxolimab. This receptor was taken from an adult with an advanced solid tumor such as melanoma, head and neck, liver or kidney cancer. The rearrangement links TRBV9 to TRBJ2-3; the D is unclear. The CDR3 coding sequence is TGTGCCAGCAGCGTAGAACTAGATACGCAGTATTTT. Residues: CASSVELDTQYF.